The present entry profiles one T cell receptor beta chain with its context. What it binds is not known. The sample is drawn from a study of T cells expressing NK-cell markers. Study results and limitations: The study left the HCMV specificity of expanded NKG2C+ T cell clones unresolved.

CDR3 size: 17 residues. Per the germline V gene, CDR1 is SGHVS and CDR2 is FQNEAQ. TCRdb reanalyzed the 5' RACE reads, giving one entry per CDR3 protein sequence and no DNA. The table for this sample gives 30,000 or so distinct CDR3 sequences. Sequencing input: blood T cells: a sorted CD56 or NKG2C T cell subset, CD4+ or CD8+ T cells, or bulk PBMC T cells (not recorded which). The chain couples TRBV7-8 to TRBJ2-2; the D gene TCRdb calls, TRBD2, cannot be checked with no DNA. The sequence came from a woman between 18 and 69 years old in good health. CDR3: CASSFTPGGPLGGELFF.